Presented here are 4 T cell receptor beta chains from one specimen sequenced in a study of blood T cells in healthy people across ages. Primers used in a second PCR of about 6 to 12 cycles were a sample-barcoded 5' primer and a J-beta primer mix. TCRdb analysed the 5' RACE reads with MiXCR anew, one entry per CDR3 protein. The data hold approximately 1,700,000 distinct CDR3 sequences, with about two fifths observed a single time. Sequences were obtained from blood. These receptors were collected from a human donor in good health.

This clonotype was seen a few times. V is TRBV28 and J is TRBJ1-2; no clear D. CDR1 and CDR2 from the germline V gene are MDHEN and SYDVKM. V lost 8 bases, J lost 4 bases, and 8 bases lay in between. CDR3 length: 11 residues. As DNA, the CDR3 is TGTGCCAGCGCCTCTTCCTATGGCTACACCTTC. Its protein is CASASSYGYTF.

The V and J genes are TRBV20-1 and TRBJ1-2; D remains ambiguous. Germline assignment: CDR1 DFQATT and CDR2 SNEGSKA (reference sequence). Trimming took off 1 base at V and 2 bases at J, with 8 bases between the two ends. The CDR3 has 13 amino acids. The CDR3 DNA follows: TGCAGTGCTAGAGGCTGGGAAAACTATGGCTACACCTTC. This gives the protein CSARGWENYGYTF.

In this sample, this clonotype turned up a few times. The chain employs TRBV9 and TRBJ1-1; the D gene is possibly TRBD1 (5 bases). This CDR3 is 15 amino acids long. V lost 3 bases to trimming and J lost 1 base, with 13 bases between them. The germline V gene has CDR1 SGDLS and CDR2 YYNGEE. In nucleotides, the CDR3 is TGTGCCAGCAGCGCAACGGGACTCTCGAACACTGAAGCTTTCTTT. Its translation: CASSATGLSNTEAFF.

This clonotype was detected only a few times. The rearrangement links TRBV12-3 or TRBV12-4 to TRBJ1-2; D remains unclear. The length of the CDR3 is 13 residues. V lost 4 bases and J 8 bases, leaving 14 bases between the germline ends. The CDR3 DNA follows: TGTGCCAGCAGTTCGGTCGTCACAAAAGGCTACACCTTC. Protein sequence: CASSSVVTKGYTF.